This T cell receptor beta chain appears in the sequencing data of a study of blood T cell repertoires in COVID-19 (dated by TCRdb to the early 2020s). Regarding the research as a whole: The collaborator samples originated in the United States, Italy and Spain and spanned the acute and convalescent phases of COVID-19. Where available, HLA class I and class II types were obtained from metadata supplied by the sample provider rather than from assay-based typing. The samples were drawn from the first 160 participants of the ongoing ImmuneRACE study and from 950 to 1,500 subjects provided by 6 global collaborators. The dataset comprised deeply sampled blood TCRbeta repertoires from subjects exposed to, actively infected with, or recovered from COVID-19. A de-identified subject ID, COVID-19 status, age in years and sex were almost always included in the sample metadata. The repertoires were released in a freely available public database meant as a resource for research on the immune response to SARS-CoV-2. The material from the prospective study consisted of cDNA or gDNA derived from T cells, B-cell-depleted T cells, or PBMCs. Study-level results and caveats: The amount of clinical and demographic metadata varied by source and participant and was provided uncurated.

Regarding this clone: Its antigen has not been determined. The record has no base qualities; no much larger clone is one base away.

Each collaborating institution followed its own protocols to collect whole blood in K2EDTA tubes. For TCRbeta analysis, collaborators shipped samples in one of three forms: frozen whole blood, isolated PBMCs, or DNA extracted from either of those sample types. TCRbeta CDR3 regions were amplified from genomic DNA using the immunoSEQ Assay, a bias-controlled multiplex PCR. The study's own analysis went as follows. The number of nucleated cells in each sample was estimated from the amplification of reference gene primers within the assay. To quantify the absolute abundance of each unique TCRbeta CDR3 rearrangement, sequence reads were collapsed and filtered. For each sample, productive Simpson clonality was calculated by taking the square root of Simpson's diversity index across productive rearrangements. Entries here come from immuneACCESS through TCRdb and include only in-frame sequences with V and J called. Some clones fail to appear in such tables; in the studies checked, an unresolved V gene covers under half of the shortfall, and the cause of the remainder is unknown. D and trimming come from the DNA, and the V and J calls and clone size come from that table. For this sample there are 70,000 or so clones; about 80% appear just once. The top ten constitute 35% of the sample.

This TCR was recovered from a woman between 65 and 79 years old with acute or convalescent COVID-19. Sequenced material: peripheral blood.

The DNA reads TGTGCCAGTAGTGCGGCCGCGGGAGGGACCTACGAGCAGTACTTC. Its protein is CASSAAAGGTYEQYF. The chain uses TRBV19 and TRBJ2-7, with 9 bases in between that match TRBD2. The CDR3 runs 15 amino acids, cysteine and phenylalanine included. The DNA shown is the 45-base CDR3, in frame from base 1. V is trimmed back by 5 bases and J by 2 bases, and the junction contains 7 bases that no gene match accounts for. The germline V gene (reference sequence) supplies CDR1 LNHDA and CDR2 SQIVND.